The 27 T cell receptor beta chains reported below all come from one sample, sequenced in a study of T cell responses to AZD1222 COVID-19 vaccine. Sequencing was performed with immunoSEQ multiplex PCR; in TCRdb, only in-frame clones are kept and a portion is missing. Of approximately 200,000 clones listed, around 86% are singletons. Specimen: peripheral blood, collected on day 0 of MenACWY control vaccination. These receptors all come from an adult in good health.

The V gene is TRBV6-5, the J gene TRBJ1-2; the D is unclear. Germline CDR1 is MNHEY and CDR2 is SVGAGI. There are 12 residues in the CDR3. Trimming shortened V by 6 bases and J by 8 bases, and 13 bases separated the two germline ends. In DNA, the CDR3 is TGTGCCAGCAGGTCCGCTGGGGAGGGCTACACCTTC. Amino acid sequence: CASRSAGEGYTF.

The sample holds a few counts of this clone. The chain has TRBV27 and TRBJ2-7, with TRBD1 as a possible D gene (6 bases). Germline lookup yields CDR1 MNHEY and CDR2 SMNVEV (reference sequence). Trimming left V 5 bases short and J 2 bases short, with 16 bases between. CDR3 length: 15 residues. The CDR3 sequence: CASSVRVQGPYEQYF. DNA for the CDR3: TGTGCCAGCAGTGTTCGGGTCCAGGGGCCCTACGAGCAGTACTTC.

The chain combines TRBV5-1 with TRBJ2-2; D ambiguous. V was clipped by 5 bases and J by 6 bases, with 11 bases between them. The germline V gene has CDR1 SGHRS and CDR2 YFSETQ. The CDR3 extends over 13 amino acids. In DNA form, the CDR3 reads TGCGCCAGCAGTCTCATCGAGGCCGGGGAGCTGTTTTTT. Encoded protein: CASSLIEAGELFF.

With respect to this clone: A junction end diverges from the germline sequence, so it may reflect a read error. The chain uses TRBV5-1 and TRBJ1-3; 7 bases map to TRBD1. Germline V gene lookup returns CDR1 SGHRS and CDR2 YFSETQ. This CDR3 is built from 15 residues. The CDR3 coding sequence is TGCGCCAGCAGATCCGGGACAGACCTTGGACACACCATATATTTT. It encodes CASRSGTDLGHTIYF. Looking up the rest from reference TRBV5-1 and TRBJ1-3 gives the full variable domain: KAGVTQTPRYLIKTRGQQVTLSCSPISGHRSVSWYQQTPGQGLQFLFEYFSETQRNKGNFPGRFSGRQFSNSRSEMNVSTLELGDSALYLCASRSGTDLGHTIYFGEGSWLTVV.

J is TRBJ2-2 and V is TRBV7-9; D ambiguous. Looked up from germline, CDR1 is SEHNR and CDR2 is FQNEAQ (reference sequence). The CDR3 spans 12 residues. With 0 bases removed from V and 7 bases from J, the gap between germline ends came to 3 bases. Written as DNA, the CDR3 is TGTGCCAGCAGCTTAGCGCACGGGGAGCTGTTTTTT. Protein sequence: CASSLAHGELFF.

The chain employs TRBV9 and TRBJ2-1, with TRBD1 as a possible D gene (5 bases). The CDR3 consists of 15 residues. V was trimmed by 0 bases and J by 1 base, leaving 8 bases between them. The germline gives CDR1 SGDLS, CDR2 YYNGEE. The CDR3 loop is CASSVARESYNEQFF. The CDR3 DNA follows: TGTGCCAGCAGCGTAGCCAGGGAATCCTACAATGAGCAGTTCTTC.

The chain has TRBV12-3 or TRBV12-4 and TRBJ2-7; 9 positions agree with TRBD1. With 6 bases clipped from V and 7 bases from J, the junction kept 4 bases outside the gene matches. The length of the CDR3 is 12 residues. As DNA, the CDR3 is TGTGCCAGCAGCTGGACAGGGGAAGAGCAGTACTTC. This gives the protein CASSWTGEEQYF.

The chain employs TRBV7-2 and TRBJ2-1, with D possibly TRBD1 on 7 matching bases. V shed 1 base and J shed 9 bases, with 22 bases lying between them. The CDR3 loop spans 17 amino acids. CDR1 and CDR2 (germline): SGHTA, FQGNSA. Here the CDR3 DNA reads TGTGCCAGCAGCTTAGAGGGGGGCGGTTTTCACAGGGGTGAGCAGTTCTTC. This encodes CASSLEGGGFHRGEQFF.

The chain uses TRBV6-5 and TRBJ2-2; no clear D. The germline V gene has CDR1 MNHEY and CDR2 SVGAGI. With 5 bases removed from V and 4 bases from J, the gap between germline ends came to 5 bases. This CDR3 has 12 residues. The CDR3 DNA sequence: TGTGCCAGCAGTACTCGCACCGGGGAGCTGTTTTTT. It is translated as CASSTRTGELFF.

The chain is built from TRBV15 and TRBJ1-2, with 9 bases matching TRBD1. V was pared by 5 bases and J by 6 bases, with 4 bases of the junction left unmatched. Germline assignment: CDR1 LNHNV and CDR2 YYDKDF (reference sequence). The CDR3 covers 13 residues. The CDR3 spells CATSVYRGHGYTF. The CDR3 DNA sequence: TGTGCCACCAGCGTTTACAGGGGGCATGGCTACACCTTC.

The chain couples TRBV5-4 to TRBJ2-3; no firm D call. The CDR3 runs 13 residues. CDR1 is SGHNT, CDR2 YYREEE, per germline (reference sequence). V was clipped by 2 bases and J by 2 bases, with 6 bases between them. CDR3 residues: CASSFQSTDTQYF. The CDR3 DNA reads TGTGCCAGCAGCTTTCAGTCCACAGATACGCAGTATTTT. Full variable domain (missing parts from reference TRBV5-4 and TRBJ2-3): ETGVTQSPTHLIKTRGQQVTLRCSSQSGHNTVSWYQQALGQGPQFIFQYYREEENGRGNFPPRFSGLQFPNYSSELNVNALELDDSALYLCASSFQSTDTQYFGPGTRLTVL.

V gene TRBV6-1 combines with J gene TRBJ2-4; the match to TRBD1 covers 10 bases. Germline V gives CDR1 MNHNS, CDR2 SASEGT. The CDR3 sequence is 15 residues long. V shed 3 bases, J shed 6 bases, and the junction held 5 bases outside the gene matches. The CDR3 bases are TGTGCCAGCAGTGACGGGACAGGGGTACCAAACATTCAGTACTTC. As protein: CASSDGTGVPNIQYF.

The chain carries TRBV9 and TRBJ1-2; 9 bases match TRBD1. The CDR3 is 16 amino acids. The trim removed 5 bases at V and 6 bases at J, leaving 14 bases unmatched. Germline-derived CDR1 and CDR2 are SGDLS and YYNGEE. The CDR3 here is CASSPGTGLVSDGYTF. The DNA of the CDR3 is TGTGCCAGCAGTCCCGGGACAGGGTTGGTATCGGATGGCTACACCTTC.

This chain's CDR3 is CASSDGRDYTNYGYTF. CDR3 DNA sequence: TGTGCCAGCAGTGATGGCAGGGACTATACTAACTATGGCTACACCTTC. V gene TRBV6-1 combines with J gene TRBJ1-2, with D possibly being TRBD1 (5 bases). Germline V gene lookup returns CDR1 MNHNS and CDR2 SASEGT. V lost 3 bases and J lost 0, with 14 bases in between. There are 16 residues in the CDR3.

This sequence joins TRBV6-2 or TRBV6-3 and TRBJ2-3; 7 nucleotides match TRBD1. This CDR3 contains 15 residues. The J segment lost 0 bases and the V segment lost 6 bases, leaving 6 bases of the junction unmatched. Germline lookup yields CDR1 MNHEY and CDR2 SVGEGT. CDR3 sequence (DNA): TGTGCCAGCAGCCAGGGACAGCCTAGCACAGATACGCAGTATTTT. Translating gives CASSQGQPSTDTQYF.

The chain joins TRBV9 to TRBJ2-1; TRBD1 aligns across 10 bases. Germline assignment: CDR1 SGDLS and CDR2 YYNGEE. This CDR3 is 16 amino acids long. V shed 0 bases and J 5 bases; nucleotides not matched to a gene: 5. The CDR3 bases are TGTGCCAGCAGCGTAGCTCGGGACAGGGGTCACAATGAGCAGTTCTTC. The encoded protein is CASSVARDRGHNEQFF.

This clone was seen a few times. The chain joins TRBV2 to TRBJ1-1, with a weak D call TRBD1 (6 bases). V was cut by 6 bases and J by 0 bases, with 20 bases left in between. The CDR3 contains 17 residues. Per the germline V gene, CDR1 is SNHLY and CDR2 is FYNNEI. CDR3: CASRGGPGEPMNTEAFF. The CDR3 coding sequence is TGTGCCAGCAGAGGGGGGCCAGGAGAGCCCATGAACACTGAAGCTTTCTTT.

The gene calls are TRBV5-6 and TRBJ1-1, with 8 bases that match TRBD1. Germline lookup yields CDR1 SGHDT and CDR2 YYEEEE. The CDR3 has 15 residues. Trimming took 6 bases from V and 1 from J; bases not matched to a gene: 8. The CDR3 sequence is CASTAGQGENTEAFF. The CDR3 coding sequence is TGTGCCAGCACCGCCGGACAGGGAGAGAACACTGAAGCTTTCTTT.

The rearrangement uses TRBV19 and TRBJ2-2, with 13 bases lining up with TRBD2. The ends lost 5 bases at V and 6 bases at J; junction bases unmatched: 6. The germline V gene has CDR1 LNHDA and CDR2 SQIVND (reference sequence). The CDR3 consists of 16 residues. The CDR3: CASSRLAGGSAGELFF. In DNA form, the CDR3 reads TGTGCCAGTAGTCGACTAGCGGGAGGTTCGGCCGGGGAGCTGTTTTTT.

The table lists this clone with a count of one. The genes are TRBV7-3 and TRBJ2-7; 10 nucleotides agree with TRBD1. The J segment lost 3 bases and the V segment lost 5 bases, leaving 16 bases of the junction unmatched. Germline lookup yields CDR1 SGHTA and CDR2 FQGTGA. This CDR3 comprises 18 residues. In DNA, the CDR3 is TGTGCCAGCAGCAAAGACACTCTCGGGGACAGGGGCTACTACGAGCAGTACTTC. Protein: CASSKDTLGDRGYYEQYF. Variable domain in full (rest from reference TRBV7-3 and TRBJ2-7): GAGVSQTPSNKVTEKGKYVELRCDPISGHTALYWYRQSLGQGPEFLIYFQGTGAADDSGLPNDRFFAVRPEGSVSTLKIQRTERGDSAVYLCASSKDTLGDRGYYEQYFGPGTRLTVT.

The chain is built from TRBV5-1 and TRBJ2-7; maybe TRBD1 (5 bases). Looked up from germline, CDR1 is SGHRS and CDR2 is YFSETQ. The germline V and J ends were trimmed by 1 base and 2 bases, with 16 bases remaining between them. The CDR3 totals 16 residues. For the CDR3, the DNA is TGCGCCAGCAGCTTGTTGCCTTTTACGGACACCTACGAGCAGTACTTC. Amino acid sequence: CASSLLPFTDTYEQYF. Together with reference TRBV5-1 and TRBJ2-7, the CDR3 gives the full variable domain: KAGVTQTPRYLIKTRGQQVTLSCSPISGHRSVSWYQQTPGQGLQFLFEYFSETQRNKGNFPGRFSGRQFSNSRSEMNVSTLELGDSALYLCASSLLPFTDTYEQYFGPGTRLTVT.

This clone was observed once. V is TRBV5-8 and J is TRBJ2-7; D remains unclear. Germline V gene lookup returns CDR1 SGHTS and CDR2 YDEGEE. CDR3 length: 13 residues. With 0 bases removed from V and 2 bases from J, the gap between germline ends came to 6 bases. The CDR3 nucleotides read TGTGCCAGCAGCTTGGGAGATGCCTACGAGCAGTACTTC. Translating gives CASSLGDAYEQYF.

This clone was detected only once. This chain joins TRBV9 and TRBJ2-7; no clear D. Germline V gene sequence: CDR1 SGDLS, CDR2 YYNGEE. There are 14 residues in the CDR3. The V gene lost 0 bases and the J gene lost 4 bases, with 11 bases spanning the gap. The CDR3 nucleotides are TGTGCCAGCAGCGTAGGTGGTCCAAAGTACGAGCAGTACTTC. It is translated as CASSVGGPKYEQYF.

This chain links TRBV27 with TRBJ1-2; 10 bases line up with TRBD1. CDR3 size: 13 residues. Trimming at V came to 6 bases and at J to 7 bases, leaving 5 bases not matched to a gene. Germline loops: CDR1 MNHEY, CDR2 SMNVEV (reference sequence). The CDR3 bases are TGTGCCAGCAGGGGACAGGGGCTGGCTGGCTACACCTTC. This translates into CASRGQGLAGYTF.

The count of this clone is one. The chain employs TRBV18 and TRBJ1-4; tentatively, D is TRBD1 (5 bases). CDR3 size: 14 residues. V lost 1 base and J lost 5, with 8 bases in between. Germline V gives CDR1 KGHSH, CDR2 LQKENI. This CDR3 reads CASSPLTDNEKLFF. In DNA, the CDR3 is TGTGCCAGCTCACCACTGACAGACAATGAAAAACTGTTTTTT. The full variable domain, in which reference TRBV18 and TRBJ1-4 provide the parts outside the CDR3, is NAGVMQNPRHLVRRRGQEARLRCSPMKGHSHVYWYRQLPEEGLKFMVYLQKENIIDESGMPKERFSAEFPKEGPSILRIQQVVRGDSAAYFCASSPLTDNEKLFFGSGTQLSVL.

The rearrangement uses TRBV4-2 and TRBJ2-2, with a possible D match to TRBD1 (5 bases). This CDR3 region has 14 residues. The germline V gene encodes CDR1 LGHNA and CDR2 YNFKEQ. V lost 0 bases to trimming and J lost 4 bases, with 6 bases between them. The CDR3: CASSQDQGTGELFF. For the CDR3, the DNA is TGTGCCAGCAGCCAAGATCAGGGCACCGGGGAGCTGTTTTTT.

This clone was recorded once. The chain recombines TRBV11-2 with TRBJ2-4, with D unclear. The ends were cut back, 4 bases at V and 1 base at J, with 8 bases in the middle. This CDR3 is 14 amino acids long. Germline V gene data show CDR1 as SGHAT and CDR2 as FQNNGV. In nucleotides, the CDR3 is TGTGCCAGCAGCTCTGGCAGGGCCAAAAACATTCAGTACTTC. This codes for CASSSGRAKNIQYF.